This TCR beta chain was captured in a study of T cells in Graves' hyperthyroidism and ophthalmopathy. V lost 3 bases to trimming and J lost 5 bases, with 14 bases between them. Germline assignment: CDR1 MGHRA and CDR2 YSYEKL. This CDR3 has 14 residues. Researchers took RNA transcripts and amplified the TCR beta CDR3 regions from them. Carried out on the TCR CDR3, a first-round RT-PCR used the HTBI primer set. TCRdb re-derived calls from the multiplex PCR reads in MiXCR, one entry per CDR3 protein. The table has more than 450,000 distinct CDR3 sequences, around 15% seen once. What was sequenced was blood. The TCR sequence derives from a middle-aged woman with Graves' hyperthyroidism. V usage is TRBV4-1 and J usage is TRBJ2-7; tentatively, D is TRBD1 (6 bases). The CDR3 DNA reads as TGCGCCAGCAGCCAGGAACAGGGAAGGCACGAGCAGTACTTC. Its protein is CASSQEQGRHEQYF.